A selection of T cell receptor beta chains follows, all from one sample in a study of cytomegalovirus exposure and HLA in healthy donors. Some clones are missing from TCRdb's copy, which holds only in-frame ones; the method was immunoSEQ multiplex PCR. This repertoire comprises tens of thousands of clones; its ten largest clones make up roughly 1.5%. Sample: PBMCs. These receptors were taken from an older woman in good health and CMV-seronegative. Both conserved end residues are part of each CDR3. A D gene is named only where the DNA matches it firmly.

12 | NA | TRBJ2-5 | TRBV7-2 | TGTGCCAGCAGCAGACAACAGCAGACCCAGTACTTC | CASSRQQQTQYF
15 | TRBD2 | TRBJ2-1 | TRBV7-7 | TGTGCTAGCAGCTTAAGTAGCGGGCTCCACAATGAGCAGTTCTTC | CASSLSSGLHNEQFF
19 | TRBD2 | TRBJ2-2 | TRBV4-1 | TGCGCCAGCAGCCAAGAAAATGGACTAGCCCTCTCGAACACCGGGGAGCTGTTTTTT | CASSQENGLALSNTGELFF
13 | TRBD1 | TRBJ2-7 | TRBV6-1 | TGTGCCAGAATGGGGACAGGGGGTAACGAGCAGTACTTC | CARMGTGGNEQYF
13 | NA | TRBJ2-1 | TRBV30 | TGTGCCTGGAGTGGGGGCGACCCCAATGAGCAGTTCTTC | CAWSGGDPNEQFF
11 | NA | TRBJ2-7 | TRBV10-3 | TGTGCCATCGCTAGCAGAGACGAGCAGTACTTC | CAIASRDEQYF
16 | TRBD2 | TRBJ2-1 | TRBV19 | TGTGCCAGTAGTATCACAGCGGGAGCGCGAAACAATGAGCAGTTCTTC | CASSITAGARNNEQFF
14 | TRBD1 | TRBJ2-2 | TRBV6-4 | TGTGCCAGCAGTAGACAGGGATTCACCGGGGAGCTGTTTTTT | CASSRQGFTGELFF
16 | TRBD2 | TRBJ2-3 | TRBV12-5 | TGTGCTAGTGGAAAGGGAGCGGGAGTCAGCACAGATACGCAGTATTTT | CASGKGAGVSTDTQYF
15 | NA | TRBJ1-1 | TRBV13 | TGTGCCAGCAGCTTACAAAAAGGGGTGAACACTGAAGCTTTCTTT | CASSLQKGVNTEAFF
18 | NA | TRBJ2-4 | TRBV19 | TGTGCCAGTAGCAATCCGAACCCGACTTCTCGTGGCAAAAACATTCAGTACTTC | CASSNPNPTSRGKNIQYF
12 | NA | TRBJ1-2 | TRBV2 | TGTGCCAGCAGTGAATTGGGGGGTGGCTACACCTTC | CASSELGGGYTF
14 | TRBD2 | TRBJ2-1 | TRBV30 | TGTGCCTGGAGTTTCAGCGGGAGCCACAATGAGCAGTTCTTC | CAWSFSGSHNEQFF
19 | TRBD1 | TRBJ1-6 | TRBV4-3 | TGCGCCAGCAGCCAAGAGCGACAGGGCCCATGGTACGACAATTCACCCCTCCACTTT | CASSQERQGPWYDNSPLHF
16 | NA | TRBJ1-3 | TRBV10-1 | TGCGCCAGCCCCAGGGGATGGGGTTTCTCTGGAAACACCATATATTTT | CASPRGWGFSGNTIYF
14 | TRBD2 | TRBJ2-1 | TRBV11-2 | TGTGCCAGTGAAGAGCTAGCGGGTTACAATGAGCAGTTCTTC | CASEELAGYNEQFF
13 | NA | TRBJ2-3 | TRBV29-1 | TGCAGCGTCCAAGGAGGGGTTAGAGATACGCAGTATTTT | CSVQGGVRDTQYF
15 | NA | TRBJ2-2 | TRBV10-2 | TGCGCCAGCAGTGAGAACGGGGGGAACACCGGGGAGCTGTTTTTT | CASSENGGNTGELFF
14 | NA | TRBJ1-1 | TRBV19 | TGTGCCAGTAGTTTAAGGGGGTACGGCACTGAAGCTTTCTTT | CASSLRGYGTEAFF